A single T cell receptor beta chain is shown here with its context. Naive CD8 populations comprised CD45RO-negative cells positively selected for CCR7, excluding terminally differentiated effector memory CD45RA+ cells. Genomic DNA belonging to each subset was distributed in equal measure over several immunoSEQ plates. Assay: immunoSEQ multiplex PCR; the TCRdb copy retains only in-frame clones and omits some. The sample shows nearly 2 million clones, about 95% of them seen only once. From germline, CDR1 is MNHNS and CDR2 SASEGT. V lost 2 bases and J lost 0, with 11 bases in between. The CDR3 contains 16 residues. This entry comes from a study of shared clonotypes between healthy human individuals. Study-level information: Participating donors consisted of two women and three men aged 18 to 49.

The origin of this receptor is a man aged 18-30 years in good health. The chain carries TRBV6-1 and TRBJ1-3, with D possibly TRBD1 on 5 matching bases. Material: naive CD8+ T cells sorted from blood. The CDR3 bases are TGTGCCAGCAGTGAACTTACGGGGCCCTCTGGAAACACCATATATTTT. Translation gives CASSELTGPSGNTIYF.